A selection of T cell receptor beta chains follows, all from one sample in a study of T cell responses to AZD1222 COVID-19 vaccine. Assay used: immunoSEQ multiplex PCR; TCRdb lists only in-frame clones, some missing. The sample consists of over 150,000 clones, about 90% of them appearing once. The sample here was peripheral blood, taken on day 0 of MenACWY control vaccination. The receptors originated from an adult in good health. CDR3s include the opening cysteine and the closing phenylalanine or tryptophan. A D gene is named only where the DNA matches it firmly. Where a row states a size, it is once, few, many or the class of an expanded clone; other rows omit it.

clone_size	v_call	j_call	d_call	cdr3_aa	cdr3_nt
NA	TRBV6-9	TRBJ1-5	NA	CASSYRTLPGSNQPQHF	TGTGCCAGCAGTTATAGGACCCTCCCAGGTAGCAATCAGCCCCAGCATTTT
NA	TRBV28	TRBJ1-2	NA	CASTLTGLSNYGYTF	TGTGCCAGCACCCTGACAGGTCTTTCTAACTATGGCTACACCTTC
NA	TRBV20-1	TRBJ1-5	NA	CSAREEEGLKRQPQHF	TGCAGTGCTCGTGAGGAGGAGGGACTCAAACGGCAGCCCCAGCATTTT
NA	TRBV2	TRBJ1-6	TRBD1	CASNRDRDIGAPLHF	TGTGCCAGCAACCGGGACAGGGATATCGGGGCACCCCTCCACTTT
few	TRBV27	TRBJ2-1	TRBD2	CASSLFRTSGHNEQFF	TGTGCCAGCAGTTTATTTCGGACTAGCGGCCACAATGAGCAGTTCTTC
NA	TRBV13	TRBJ1-2	TRBD1	CASSLRQGRGDYGYTF	TGTGCCAGCAGCTTAAGACAGGGGCGAGGCGACTATGGCTACACCTTC
NA	TRBV30	TRBJ2-2	NA	CAWSASPTGELFF	TGTGCCTGGAGTGCGTCCCCTACCGGGGAGCTGTTTTTT
NA	TRBV6-5	TRBJ1-1	NA	CASKLAGKNTEAFF	TGTGCCAGCAAGCTAGCGGGTAAGAACACTGAAGCTTTCTTT
NA	TRBV4-2	TRBJ2-2	TRBD2	CASSQGEGPNTGELFF	TGTGCCAGCAGCCAAGGGGAGGGACCGAACACCGGGGAGCTGTTTTTT
NA	TRBV4-1	TRBJ2-1	TRBD2	CASSPPPGGLAVLNEQFF	TGCGCCAGCAGCCCTCCCCCGGGAGGACTAGCGGTCCTCAATGAGCAGTTCTTC
NA	TRBV11-1	TRBJ2-6	NA	CASSINGVLGANVLTF	TGTGCCAGCAGCATCAACGGGGTGTTGGGGGCCAACGTCCTGACTTTC
NA	TRBV7-6	TRBJ2-7	NA	CASSSPRGGIYEQYF	TGTGCCAGCAGCTCCCCCAGGGGAGGGATCTACGAGCAGTACTTC
NA	TRBV7-6	TRBJ2-3	TRBD2	CASSLGGLAGADTQYF	TGTGCCAGCAGCTTAGGCGGACTAGCGGGTGCAGATACGCAGTATTTT
NA	TRBV2	TRBJ2-7	TRBD2	CASRGRTSREQYF	TGTGCCAGCAGGGGGAGGACTAGCAGGGAGCAGTACTTC
many	TRBV6-5	TRBJ2-7	NA	CASSSGLLGEQYF	TGTGCCAGCAGTTCCGGGCTACTGGGGGAGCAGTACTTC
NA	TRBV15	TRBJ2-7	TRBD2	CATSRDAGAGEQYF	TGTGCCACCAGCAGAGACGCGGGAGCTGGCGAGCAGTACTTC
NA	TRBV5-1	TRBJ1-4	TRBD1	CASSPGGWSEKLFF	TGCGCCAGCAGCCCAGGGGGATGGAGTGAAAAACTGTTTTTT
NA	TRBV3-1/TRBV3-2	TRBJ1-1	NA	CASSQVGLRAFF	TGTGCCAGCAGCCAAGTAGGTCTTCGGGCTTTCTTT
NA	TRBV30	TRBJ1-1	NA	CAWSFGRLEAFF	TGTGCCTGGAGTTTCGGCAGGTTGGAAGCTTTCTTT
NA	TRBV7-6	TRBJ1-5	NA	CASSLGEGGNQPQHF	TGTGCCAGCAGCTTAGGTGAAGGGGGCAATCAGCCCCAGCATTTT
NA	TRBV5-1	TRBJ2-5	TRBD2	CASSPRAGGGETQYF	TGCGCCAGCAGCCCCCGGGCGGGGGGCGGGGAGACCCAGTACTTC
NA	TRBV5-1	TRBJ2-1	TRBD2	CASSLRLAPYNEQFF	TGCGCCAGCAGCCTCAGACTAGCGCCTTACAATGAGCAGTTCTTC
NA	TRBV13	TRBJ2-7	NA	CASSLPKAGSSYEQYF	TGTGCCAGCAGCCTTCCGAAGGCGGGGAGCTCCTACGAGCAGTACTTC
NA	TRBV11-3	TRBJ2-5	NA	CASSSRGGRETQYF	TGTGCCAGCAGCTCCAGAGGAGGGCGAGAGACCCAGTACTTC
NA	TRBV5-5	TRBJ1-2	TRBD1	CASSPLTGGGYTF	TGTGCCAGCAGCCCCTTGACAGGGGGTGGCTACACCTTC
NA	TRBV30	TRBJ2-2	NA	CAWRRTGTTGELFF	TGTGCCTGGAGAAGGACGGGGACAACCGGGGAGCTGTTTTTT
NA	TRBV11-3	TRBJ2-7	TRBD1	CASSLQRDRFPYEQYF	TGTGCCAGCAGCTTACAAAGGGACAGATTTCCCTACGAGCAGTACTTC
few	TRBV7-3	TRBJ1-5	NA	CASSTRGAGWDSNQPQHF	TGTGCCAGCAGCACCCGTGGGGCAGGGTGGGATAGCAATCAGCCCCAGCATTTT
NA	TRBV10-1	TRBJ2-2	NA	CASRDLTGELFF	TGCGCCAGCAGGGATCTCACCGGGGAGCTGTTTTTT
NA	TRBV18	TRBJ1-2	TRBD1	CASSTSGQGLFYGYTF	TGTGCCAGCTCAACGTCGGGACAGGGACTATTCTATGGCTACACCTTC
once	TRBV7-9	TRBJ1-1	NA	CASSPRLGIAFF	TGTGCCAGCAGCCCGAGACTGGGGATAGCTTTCTTT
NA	TRBV4-2	TRBJ2-6	NA	CASSLELSGANVLTF	TGTGCCAGCAGCCTAGAACTCTCTGGGGCCAACGTCCTGACTTTC
NA	TRBV2	TRBJ2-2	TRBD1	CASSLLPGTGANTGELFF	TGTGCCAGCAGTCTTTTACCCGGGACAGGGGCGAACACCGGGGAGCTGTTTTTT
NA	TRBV4-3	TRBJ2-1	NA	CASSQDPPSSSYNEQFF	TGCGCCAGCAGCCAAGACCCCCCTTCTAGCTCCTACAATGAGCAGTTCTTC
NA	TRBV7-2	TRBJ1-2	NA	CASSLEGSAHGYTF	TGTGCCAGCAGCTTAGAAGGGTCGGCACATGGCTACACCTTC
NA	TRBV5-6	TRBJ2-1	NA	CASSLPSGEEQFF	TGTGCCAGCAGCTTACCTTCGGGCGAGGAGCAGTTCTTC
NA	TRBV7-8	TRBJ1-5	NA	CASSLEYDRPQHF	TGTGCCAGCAGCTTAGAGTACGACCGTCCCCAGCATTTT
NA	TRBV12-3/TRBV12-4	TRBJ1-2	NA	CASSFIRDNGYTF	TGTGCCAGCAGTTTCATCCGGGATAATGGCTACACCTTC
NA	TRBV28	TRBJ2-7	NA	CASSLFPF	TGTGCCAGCAGTTTATTCCCCTTC
NA	TRBV4-3	TRBJ2-3	NA	CASSQGGDSTDTQYF	TGCGCCAGCAGCCAAGGGGGGGATAGCACAGATACGCAGTATTTT
few	TRBV6-5	TRBJ1-3	NA	CASNRDSGNTIYF	TGTGCCAGCAATCGGGACTCTGGAAACACCATATATTTT
once	TRBV6-5	TRBJ2-2	TRBD1	CASRDRGTTGELFF	TGTGCCAGCAGGGACAGGGGGACCACCGGGGAGCTGTTTTTT
NA	TRBV6-2/TRBV6-3	TRBJ2-5	NA	CASSPLGLTQETQYF	TGTGCCAGCAGTCCCCTGGGGCTGACACAAGAGACCCAGTACTTC
once	TRBV24-1	TRBJ2-1	TRBD1	CATSDQGQGRENEQFF	TGTGCCACCAGTGACCAGGGACAGGGAAGAGAGAATGAGCAGTTCTTC
few	TRBV4-2	TRBJ2-7	NA	CASSQGRALSSYEQYF	TGTGCCAGCAGCCAAGGACGGGCCCTAAGCTCCTACGAGCAGTACTTC
NA	TRBV10-3	TRBJ2-2	TRBD2	CAISESTSRLFF	TGTGCCATCAGTGAGTCGACTAGCAGGCTGTTTTTT
NA	TRBV11-3	TRBJ1-1	NA	CASSLRGITEAFF	TGTGCCAGCAGCTTAAGGGGGATCACTGAAGCTTTCTTT
NA	TRBV5-1	TRBJ2-7	NA	CASSPLNPAKQYF	TGCGCCAGCAGCCCGCTAAACCCAGCTAAGCAGTACTTC
NA	TRBV7-9	TRBJ2-2	NA	CASSSTGRMGSGELFF	TGTGCCAGCAGCTCGACCGGGCGCATGGGCAGCGGGGAGCTGTTTTTT
NA	TRBV4-2	TRBJ1-4	NA	CASSPQVGANEKLFF	TGTGCCAGCAGCCCCCAGGTCGGGGCTAATGAAAAACTGTTTTTT
NA	TRBV5-8	TRBJ1-2	TRBD1	CASSLTGTGANYGYTF	TGTGCCAGCAGCTTGACCGGGACAGGGGCTAACTATGGCTACACCTTC
NA	TRBV19	TRBJ2-1	NA	CASRGGGGGFVNNEQFF	TGTGCCAGTAGGGGTGGAGGGGGCGGATTTGTGAACAATGAGCAGTTCTTC
NA	TRBV11-2	TRBJ1-1	NA	CASRSGIGVNTEAFF	TGTGCCAGCAGGTCCGGAATTGGGGTTAACACTGAAGCTTTCTTT
NA	TRBV28	TRBJ1-4	TRBD1	CASSPPGTGEEKLFF	TGTGCCAGCAGCCCCCCCGGGACAGGGGAGGAAAAACTGTTTTTT